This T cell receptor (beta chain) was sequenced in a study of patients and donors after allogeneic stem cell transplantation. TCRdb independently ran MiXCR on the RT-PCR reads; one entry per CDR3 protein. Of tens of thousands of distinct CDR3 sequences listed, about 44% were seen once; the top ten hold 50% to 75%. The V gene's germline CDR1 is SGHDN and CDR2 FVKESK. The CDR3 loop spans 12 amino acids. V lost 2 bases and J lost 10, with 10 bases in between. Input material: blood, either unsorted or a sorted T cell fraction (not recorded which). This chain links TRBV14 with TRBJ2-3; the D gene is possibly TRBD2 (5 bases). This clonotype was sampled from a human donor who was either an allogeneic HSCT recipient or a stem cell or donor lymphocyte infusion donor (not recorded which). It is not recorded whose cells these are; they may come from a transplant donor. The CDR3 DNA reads TGTGCCAGCAGCCAAACGGGGATGGCGCAGTATTTT. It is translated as CASSQTGMAQYF. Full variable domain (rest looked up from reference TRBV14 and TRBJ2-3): EAGVTQFPSHSVIEKGQTVTLRCDPISGHDNLYWYRRVMGKEIKFLLHFVKESKQDESGMPNNRFLAERTGGTYSTLKVQPAELEDSGVYFCASSQTGMAQYFGPGTRLTVL.